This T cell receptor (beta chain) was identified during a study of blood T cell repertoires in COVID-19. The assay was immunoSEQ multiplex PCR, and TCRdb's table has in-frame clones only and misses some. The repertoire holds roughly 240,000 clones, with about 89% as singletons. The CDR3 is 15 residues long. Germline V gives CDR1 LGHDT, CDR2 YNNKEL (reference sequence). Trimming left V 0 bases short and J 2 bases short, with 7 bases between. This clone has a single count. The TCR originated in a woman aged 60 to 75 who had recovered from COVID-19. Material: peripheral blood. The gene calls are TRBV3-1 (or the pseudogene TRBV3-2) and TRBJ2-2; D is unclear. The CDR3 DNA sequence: TGTGCCAGCAGCCAAGATGAGGTTAACACCGGGGAGCTGTTTTTT. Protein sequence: CASSQDEVNTGELFF.